This TCR beta chain is from a study of blood T cell repertoires in COVID-19. About the research overall: Samples representing acute and convalescent COVID-19 were sourced from the United States, Italy and Spain. T cells, B-cell-depleted T cells, or PBMCs supplied cDNA or gDNA.

In the original processing: Reference gene primer amplification gave estimated nucleated cell counts. Data came from immunoSEQ multiplex PCR; TCRdb stores just in-frame clones and leaves some out. The DNA was the basis for D and trimming; V, J and clone size are from that table. The repertoire includes approximately 190,000 clones, 80% of them detected once, and 6.9% sits in the top ten. The CDR3 has 15 amino acids. J lost 4 bases, V lost 2 bases, and 4 bases had no gene match. Germline CDR1 and CDR2: MNHEY and SVGEGT. This sequence originates from a man aged 60 to 69 with acute or convalescent COVID-19. V and J are TRBV6-2 or TRBV6-3 and TRBJ2-2; 7 bases are shared with TRBD1. Sequencing was carried out using peripheral blood. The CDR3 loop reads CASSYRQGVTGELFF. DNA of the CDR3: TGTGCCAGCAGTTACCGGCAGGGGGTCACCGGGGAGCTGTTTTTT.